These 12 T cell receptor beta chains share one sample of origin, sequenced in a study of T cell changes during pregnancy in multiple sclerosis. Method: immunoSEQ multiplex PCR; TCRdb's copy keeps in-frame clones and lacks some. The sample lists tens of thousands of clones; roughly 88% were seen once. This specimen consisted of peripheral blood, obtained in the first trimester of pregnancy. These receptors originate from a female donor with multiple sclerosis, enrolled in a pregnancy study.

The chain carries TRBV7-2 and TRBJ2-1, with 9 bases aligning to TRBD2. Germline CDR1 and CDR2: SGHTA and FQGNSA. The CDR3 totals 15 residues. V dropped 5 bases and J dropped 9; count of bases not matched to a gene: 11. The CDR3 reads CASSDSGSTFREQFF. In DNA, the CDR3 is TGTGCCAGCAGCGATAGCGGGAGTACGTTTCGTGAGCAGTTCTTC.

The chain combines TRBV27 with TRBJ2-7; D possibly corresponds to TRBD1 (6 bases). The CDR3 has 11 residues. Germline V gene sequence: CDR1 MNHEY, CDR2 SMNVEV (reference sequence). V shed 6 bases and J shed 3 bases, with 6 bases lying between them. CDR3 in DNA: TGTGCCAGCAGACAGGGCTACGAGCAGTACTTC. As protein: CASRQGYEQYF.

The chain employs TRBV6-1 and TRBJ2-7; 9 bases are a match to TRBD1. Germline assignment: CDR1 MNHNS and CDR2 SASEGT. Trimming took 7 bases from V and 5 from J; bases not matched to a gene: 6. This CDR3 is built from 13 residues. The CDR3 region is CASTGTGLNEQYF. DNA of the CDR3: TGTGCCAGCACCGGGACAGGGCTCAACGAGCAGTACTTC.

The chain links TRBV27 to TRBJ2-1; D perhaps matches TRBD2 (5 bases). V lost 2 bases to trimming and J lost 3 bases, with 14 bases between them. The CDR3 contains 16 residues. Germline V gene data show CDR1 as MNHEY and CDR2 as SMNVEV (reference sequence). In DNA, the CDR3 is TGTGCCAGCAGTTTAAGGTACGGGATCGACTACAATGAGCAGTTCTTC. Translation gives CASSLRYGIDYNEQFF.

This sequence joins TRBV5-4 and TRBJ1-5; no clear D. The length of the CDR3 is 13 residues. Germline-derived CDR1 and CDR2 are SGHNT and YYREEE (reference sequence). The V and J ends lost 2 bases and 5 bases respectively, with 8 bases between them. CDR3 amino acids: CASSFGGDQPQHF. The DNA for the CDR3 is TGTGCCAGCAGCTTTGGAGGCGATCAGCCCCAGCATTTT.

The chain employs TRBV5-1 and TRBJ1-2, with 9 positions matching TRBD1. Germline CDR1 SGHRS, CDR2 YFSETQ. V was clipped by 4 bases and J by 3 bases; unmatched bases: 4. The CDR3 covers 14 residues. The CDR3 coding sequence is TGCGCCAGCAGCGTCGGGACAGGGTACTATGGCTACACCTTC. It codes for CASSVGTGYYGYTF.

V and J are TRBV6-6 and TRBJ1-5, with 7 bases matching TRBD1. There are 15 residues in the CDR3. The V and J ends lost 3 bases and 6 bases, in that order; junction bases with no gene match: 8. The germline V gene has CDR1 MNHNY and CDR2 SVGAGI (reference sequence). CDR3 region: CASSYFEGAGQPQHF. The CDR3 region has the DNA TGTGCCAGCAGTTATTTCGAGGGGGCTGGTCAGCCCCAGCATTTT.

V is TRBV5-1 and J is TRBJ2-7; D unresolved. Germline lookup yields CDR1 SGHRS and CDR2 YFSETQ. Trimming left V 3 bases short and J 3 bases short, with 13 bases between. The CDR3 contains 14 residues. As DNA, the CDR3 is TGCGCCAGCAGCTCCTTCCCGGAGTACTACGAGCAGTACTTC. It encodes CASSSFPEYYEQYF.

The chain employs TRBV5-1 and TRBJ2-1; 9 bases align to TRBD2. V dropped 4 bases and J dropped 2; count of bases not matched to a gene: 4. Germline CDR1 is SGHRS and CDR2 is YFSETQ. The CDR3 has 15 residues. The CDR3 DNA reads TGCGCCAGCAGCCAGGCTAGCGGGACCTACAATGAGCAGTTCTTC. Its protein product is CASSQASGTYNEQFF.

This clone appeared a single time. This chain joins TRBV7-9 and TRBJ1-4; the D gene is possibly TRBD1 (5 bases). This CDR3 has 13 residues. Trimming took 5 bases from V and 11 from J, leaving 15 bases between them. The V gene's germline CDR1 is SEHNR and CDR2 FQNEAQ (reference sequence). CDR3 sequence: CASSGRREGKLFF. As DNA, the CDR3 is TGTGCCAGCAGCGGGCGCAGGGAGGGGAAACTGTTTTTT.

The rearrangement uses TRBV6-5 and TRBJ1-2; 9 nucleotides match TRBD1. The CDR3 consists of 15 residues. Unmatched junction bases numbered 10, after V lost 6 bases and J lost 5 bases. Germline V gives CDR1 MNHEY, CDR2 SVGAGI. The CDR3 sequence is CASSPGQGPEYGYTF. DNA of the CDR3: TGTGCCAGCAGCCCCGGACAGGGGCCGGAATATGGCTACACCTTC.

This sequence joins TRBV5-1 and TRBJ1-1; D is ambiguous. The V end lost 4 bases, the J end lost 1 base, and 11 bases lay between the germline ends. The CDR3 has 14 amino acids. Germline V gene data show CDR1 as SGHRS and CDR2 as YFSETQ. For the CDR3, the DNA is TGCGCCAGCAGCATGAGGGTGGGGAACACTGAAGCTTTCTTT. Translation gives CASSMRVGNTEAFF.